This T cell receptor (beta chain) was profiled in a study of blood T cell repertoires in COVID-19 (dated by TCRdb to about 2020). Broadly, across the study: The collaborator samples originated in the United States, Italy and Spain and spanned the acute and convalescent phases of COVID-19. The prospective study material was composed of cDNA or gDNA derived from T cells, B-cell-depleted T cells, or PBMCs. Subjects who had been exposed to COVID-19, were actively infected with it, or had recovered from it provided the deeply sampled blood TCRbeta repertoires that made up the dataset. The repertoires were made available in a free public database intended to serve as a resource for research on the immune response to SARS-CoV-2. Samples were obtained from the ongoing ImmuneRACE study (first 160 participants) and from about 1,300 subjects provided by 6 global collaborators. A de-identified subject ID, COVID-19 status, age in years and sex were almost always included in the sample metadata. Where available, HLA class I and class II types were obtained from metadata supplied by the sample provider rather than from assay-based typing.

The collaborating institutions used their own protocols to collect whole blood in K2EDTA tubes. For TCRbeta analysis, collaborator samples were shipped as frozen whole blood, as isolated PBMCs, or as DNA extracted from either sample type. Comment on this clone: The specificity of this receptor is unknown. One base away there is no much larger clone; base qualities are not given.

TCRbeta CDR3 regions were amplified from genomic DNA by means of the immunoSEQ Assay, a bias-controlled multiplex PCR. The study's own analysis went as follows. The number of nucleated cells in each sample was estimated by amplification of reference gene primers within the assay. To quantify the absolute abundance of each unique TCRbeta CDR3 rearrangement, sequence reads were collapsed and filtered. For each sample, productive Simpson clonality was calculated by taking the square root of Simpson's diversity index across productive rearrangements. TCRdb holds this immuneACCESS table with in-frame rearrangements only. Some clones are missing; in checked studies, unresolved V genes explain under half, and the rest has no known cause. V, J and clone size are those of that table, while D and trimming were read from the DNA. A total of 310,000 or so clones appear in this sample, around 83% of them only once. Approximately 1.1% of the sample rests with the top ten.

The junction shows trimming of 6 bases on V and 3 bases on J, and the gene matches do not reach 7 bases of it. CDR3 length: 15 amino acids, cysteine to phenylalanine. Only the CDR3 DNA is retained, 45 bases long and in frame from the first base. Via the germline V gene (reference sequence), CDR1 is LGHDT and CDR2 YNNKEL. The research as a whole found: Clinical and demographic metadata were provided uncurated, with the amount varying by source and participant.

The TCR sequence derives from a woman between 50 and 59 years old with acute or convalescent COVID-19. The sequenced material came from peripheral blood. The V and J segments used are TRBV3-1 (or the pseudogene TRBV3-2) and TRBJ1-5; 8 central bases correspond to TRBD1. At the DNA level, the sequence is TGTGCCAGCAGTCCTAACAGGGGGAACAATCAGCCCCAGCATTTT. Its translation is CASSPNRGNNQPQHF.